Shown below are 23 T cell receptor beta chains from a single sample sequenced in a study of OX40 agonist ivuxolimab in advanced cancers. The method was immunoSEQ multiplex PCR; TCRdb's version includes in-frame clones alone and lacks a portion of them. Found here are tens of thousands of clones, around 87% of them singletons; the top ten hold less than 2.5%. The sequences come from CD4+ or CD8+ T cells sorted from blood, collected in a trial of the OX40 agonist ivuxolimab. These receptors all come from an adult with an advanced solid tumor such as melanoma, head and neck, liver or kidney cancer.

This chain uses TRBV11-3 with TRBJ2-1; D assignment may be TRBD1 or TRBD2 (6 bases each). V gave up 0 bases and J gave up 7 bases, with 10 bases separating them. Per the germline V gene, CDR1 is SGHNT and CDR2 is YENEEA. The CDR3 covers 14 residues. The DNA for the CDR3 is TGTGCCAGCAGCTTAGACGGGGGCCTAAATGAGCAGTTCTTC. It yields the protein CASSLDGGLNEQFF.

This chain connects TRBV5-4 to TRBJ2-5, with 7 bases matching TRBD1. The CDR3 runs 13 residues. Germline-derived CDR1 and CDR2 are SGHNT and YYREEE (reference sequence). V lost 7 bases, J lost 1 base, and 4 bases stayed unmatched. CDR3 bases: TGTGCCAGCTCGACAGGGACCCAAGAGACCCAGTACTTC. It translates to CASSTGTQETQYF.

The count of this clone is one. Within the sample, other DNA sequences also encode this same CDR3. The V call is TRBV19, the J call TRBJ1-1; no reliable D call. Between the trimmed V and J ends, which lost 2 bases and 2 bases, there was a span of 6 bases. Germline V lookup: CDR1 LNHDA, CDR2 SQIVND (reference sequence). The CDR3 sequence is 13 residues long. The DNA of the CDR3 is TGTGCCAGTAGTATAAACAGAAACACTGAAGCTTTCTTT. Encoded protein: CASSINRNTEAFF.

The chain uses TRBV11-1 and TRBJ2-1; 9 bases line up with TRBD2. CDR3 length: 15 amino acids. With V trimmed by 2 bases and J by 2 bases, 1 base remained unmatched. The germline CDR1 and CDR2 sequences are SGHAT and FQDESV (reference sequence). The CDR3 sequence: CASSLQRGAYNEQFF. Written as DNA, the CDR3 is TGTGCCAGCAGCTTACAGCGGGGGGCCTACAATGAGCAGTTCTTC.

The sample holds a few counts of this clone. The chain combines TRBV4-1 with TRBJ2-3; 10 bases align to TRBD2. Germline values: CDR1 MGHRA, CDR2 YSYEKL. The CDR3 extends over 18 amino acids. V shed 4 bases and J 0 bases; nucleotides not matched to a gene: 10. The CDR3 spells CASSRPLVSGGSTDTQYF. CDR3 DNA sequence: TGCGCCAGCAGCCGCCCCCTGGTTAGCGGGGGGAGCACAGATACGCAGTATTTT.

The chain has TRBV7-3 and TRBJ2-2; D unresolved. The CDR3 has 15 amino acids. CDR1 SGHTA and CDR2 FQGTGA come from the germline V gene. The germline V and J ends were trimmed by 4 bases and 0 bases, with 9 bases remaining between them. CDR3 region: CASSSLGSNTGELFF. CDR3 in DNA: TGTGCCAGCAGCTCCCTTGGGTCGAACACCGGGGAGCTGTTTTTT.

The V and J genes are TRBV7-2 and TRBJ2-7; D could derive from TRBD1 or TRBD2 (5 bases each). Germline CDR1 is SGHTA and CDR2 is FQGNSA. The ends were cut back, 8 bases at V and 5 bases at J, with 16 bases in the middle. The CDR3 length is 13 residues. CDR3 protein: CASGTGTTNEQYF. As DNA, the CDR3 is TGTGCCAGCGGAACCGGGACCACAAACGAGCAGTACTTC.

This clone was observed a few times. The rearrangement joins TRBV11-2 to TRBJ1-2, with D hard to call. Germline loops: CDR1 SGHAT, CDR2 FQNNGV. This CDR3 region has 14 residues. V lost 5 bases and J 4 bases, leaving 14 bases between the germline ends. Written as DNA, the CDR3 is TGTGCCAGCAGCAAAGTCCCGGGTTCCTATGGCTACACCTTC. It codes for CASSKVPGSYGYTF.

The chain joins TRBV10-1 to TRBJ1-2; 7 positions match TRBD1. Unmatched junction bases numbered 3, after V lost 8 bases and J lost 0 bases. The CDR3 has 13 residues. Germline CDR1 WNHNN, CDR2 SYGVQD (reference sequence). CDR3 sequence reads: CASPGTANYGYTF. The CDR3 DNA reads TGCGCCAGCCCCGGGACAGCTAACTATGGCTACACCTTC.

As regards this clone: In the same sample, other DNA sequences code for this CDR3. This chain uses TRBV10-2 with TRBJ1-1, with D possibly TRBD1 on 5 matching bases. CDR3 length: 13 amino acids. From germline, CDR1 is WSHSY and CDR2 SAAADI. V lost 6 bases and J lost 3, with 11 bases in between. CDR3 region: CASRLDSYTEAFF. The CDR3 DNA follows: TGCGCCAGCAGACTCGACAGTTACACTGAAGCTTTCTTT.

The chain recombines TRBV5-1 with TRBJ2-3; D unclear. This CDR3 contains 14 residues. In germline, CDR1 is SGHRS, CDR2 YFSETQ. With 0 bases removed from V and 2 bases from J, the gap between germline ends came to 7 bases. CDR3 bases: TGCGCCAGCAGCTTGGTTCAGGCCACAGATACGCAGTATTTT. The encoded protein is CASSLVQATDTQYF.

CDR3 sequence: CASGSNQPQHF. The CDR3 DNA is TGTGCCAGCGGAAGCAATCAGCCCCAGCATTTT. This sequence joins TRBV9 and TRBJ1-5; D uncertain. V lost 7 bases to trimming and J lost 1 base, with 3 bases between them. This CDR3 has 11 residues. Germline V gives CDR1 SGDLS, CDR2 YYNGEE.

This clone has only a few counts. The rearrangement joins TRBV7-8 to TRBJ2-4, with 7 bases identical to TRBD1. Germline V gene sequence: CDR1 SGHVS, CDR2 FQNEAQ. The CDR3 loop spans 15 amino acids. The V segment lost 5 bases and the J segment 3 bases; nucleotides outside the gene matches: 7. The CDR3 coding sequence is TGTGCCAGCAGCGCAGGGACAGCAAACAAAAACATTCAGTACTTC. Encoded protein: CASSAGTANKNIQYF.

The V gene is TRBV6-6, the J gene TRBJ2-7; 8 bases map to TRBD1. CDR3 length equals 15 residues. Germline lookup yields CDR1 MNHNY and CDR2 SVGAGI (reference sequence). Losses at the gene ends were 7 bases for V and 3 bases for J; bases not matched to a gene: 11. The CDR3 DNA reads as TGTGCCAGCATCGCTTCCGGGACAGGCGACTACGAGCAGTACTTC. It encodes CASIASGTGDYEQYF.

The genes are TRBV5-4 and TRBJ2-5, with 10 bases that match TRBD2. V shed 4 bases, J shed 4 bases, and the junction held 7 bases outside the gene matches. Germline CDR1 and CDR2: SGHNT and YYREEE (reference sequence). The length of the CDR3 is 15 residues. The chain's CDR3 is CASSVKASGGETQYF. As DNA, the CDR3 is TGTGCCAGCAGCGTTAAGGCTAGCGGGGGAGAGACCCAGTACTTC.

V usage is TRBV7-2 and J usage is TRBJ2-5; D gene uncertain. Germline V CDR1 and CDR2: SGHTA, FQGNSA. V was pared by 2 bases and J by 6 bases, with 13 bases between. The CDR3 runs 14 residues. The CDR3 sequence is CASSLFGVTQTQYF. The CDR3 bases are TGTGCCAGCAGCTTATTTGGTGTGACGCAGACCCAGTACTTC.

V is TRBV5-1 and J is TRBJ2-1; 12 bases are a match to TRBD2. V gave up 4 bases and J gave up 7 bases; unmatched junction bases: 9. The CDR3 contains 16 residues. Germline CDR1 is SGHRS and CDR2 is YFSETQ. The CDR3 here is CASSAASGGAGNEQFF. CDR3 coding DNA: TGCGCCAGCAGCGCCGCTAGCGGGGGGGCCGGGAATGAGCAGTTCTTC.

The rearrangement uses TRBV11-2 and TRBJ1-2; D gene ambiguous. Germline V lookup: CDR1 SGHAT, CDR2 FQNNGV. CDR3 length equals 12 residues. The V end was cut by 4 bases, the J end by 8 bases, with 11 bases between. The CDR3 sequence is CASSSALYGYTF. Here the CDR3 DNA reads TGTGCCAGCAGCTCCGCCCTATACGGCTACACCTTC.

The chain uses TRBV6-1 and TRBJ1-5, with 9 bases fitting TRBD1. Germline loops: CDR1 MNHNS, CDR2 SASEGT. This CDR3 comprises 15 residues. V was pared by 2 bases and J by 6 bases, with 5 bases of the junction left unmatched. The CDR3 is CASSEMGQGIQPQHF. CDR3 sequence (DNA): TGTGCCAGCAGTGAAATGGGACAGGGAATTCAGCCCCAGCATTTT.

This rearrangement joins TRBV19 to TRBJ2-1; 10 bases agree with TRBD2. CDR1 is LNHDA, CDR2 SQIVND, per germline (reference sequence). After removal of 5 bases from V and 16 bases from J, the junction contained 8 bases not matched to a gene. The CDR3 runs to 12 residues. The CDR3 region has the DNA TGTGCCAGTAGTGAAAAGCGGGAGGGCCTCTTCTTC. As protein: CASSEKREGLFF.

This clone was seen just once. V usage is TRBV15 and J usage is TRBJ2-1, with TRBD1 matching 8 bases. The CDR3 is 19 residues long. The germline gives CDR1 LNHNV, CDR2 YYDKDF (reference sequence). Losses at the gene ends were 1 base for V and 4 bases for J; bases not matched to a gene: 15. The CDR3 loop reads CATSRGPILTGGSYNEQFF. The CDR3 bases are TGTGCCACCAGCAGAGGCCCGATCCTCACAGGGGGGTCGTACAATGAGCAGTTCTTC. The full variable domain, completed using reference TRBV15 and TRBJ2-1, is DAMVIQNPRYQVTQFGKPVTLSCSQTLNHNVMYWYQQKSSQAPKLLFHYYDKDFNNEADTPDNFQSRRPNTSFCFLDIRSPGLGDTAMYLCATSRGPILTGGSYNEQFFGPGTRLTVL.

This clone was found once. The chain couples TRBV19 to TRBJ2-6; 8 nucleotides match TRBD1. CDR1 is LNHDA and CDR2 is SQIVND in the germline V gene (reference sequence). Unmatched junction bases numbered 2, after V lost 1 base and J lost 0 bases. The CDR3 loop spans 17 amino acids. The CDR3 is CASSIAGQGSGANVLTF. For the CDR3, the DNA is TGTGCCAGTAGTATAGCCGGACAGGGCTCTGGGGCCAACGTCCTGACTTTC.

The J gene is TRBJ2-3, the V gene TRBV4-1; D may be TRBD1 or TRBD2 (6 bases each). V lost 2 bases to trimming and J lost 5 bases, with 14 bases between them. Germline CDR1 reads MGHRA; CDR2 reads YSYEKL. The CDR3 is made up of 15 amino acids. This chain's CDR3 is CASSQWSGGLDTQYF. CDR3 coding DNA: TGCGCCAGCAGCCAATGGTCCGGGGGCTTAGATACGCAGTATTTT.